These 28 T cell receptor beta chains were sequenced from one sample in a study of cytomegalovirus exposure and HLA in healthy donors. Produced via immunoSEQ multiplex PCR; TCRdb's table is partial and in-frame only. The sample carries more than 95,000 clones, approximately 88% recorded once. Source material: PBMCs. The receptors derive from a young man in good health and CMV-seronegative.

The chain carries TRBV6-1 and TRBJ2-7, with TRBD1 matching 10 bases. The CDR3 covers 15 residues. Per germline, CDR1 MNHNS and CDR2 SASEGT. V trimming: 3 bases; J trimming: 3 bases; junction bases outside the gene matches: 5. CDR3 DNA sequence: TGTGCCAGCAGTGATGCCCGGACAGGGGGCTACGAGCAGTACTTC. It yields the protein CASSDARTGGYEQYF.

The CDR3 DNA is TGTGCCAGCAGTGCACGAACACTACTCAATCAGCCCCAGCATTTT. It specifies CASSARTLLNQPQHF. This rearrangement joins TRBV6-1 to TRBJ1-5; D is uncertain. The V gene's germline CDR1 is MNHNS and CDR2 SASEGT. This CDR3 comprises 15 residues. Between the trimmed V and J ends, which lost 4 bases and 3 bases, there was a span of 13 bases.

The chain links TRBV9 to TRBJ2-5, with TRBD1 matching over 7 bases. Per the germline V gene, CDR1 is SGDLS and CDR2 is YYNGEE. V shed 4 bases, J shed 5 bases, and the junction held 11 bases outside the gene matches. The CDR3 sequence is 15 residues long. CDR3 loop: CASSNWDSPRETQYF. DNA of the CDR3: TGTGCCAGCAGCAACTGGGACAGCCCCAGGGAGACCCAGTACTTC.

V and J are TRBV5-1 and TRBJ2-1, with a possible D match to TRBD2 (5 bases). The CDR3 sequence is 16 residues long. CDR1 and CDR2 from the germline V gene are SGHRS and YFSETQ. V was trimmed by 4 bases and J by 3 bases, leaving 17 bases between them. The DNA for the CDR3 is TGCGCCAGCAGCCCCCCGAGGAGCGGAAACTACAATGAGCAGTTCTTC. Translation gives CASSPPRSGNYNEQFF. Drawing the rest from reference TRBV5-1 and TRBJ2-1, the complete variable domain is KAGVTQTPRYLIKTRGQQVTLSCSPISGHRSVSWYQQTPGQGLQFLFEYFSETQRNKGNFPGRFSGRQFSNSRSEMNVSTLELGDSALYLCASSPPRSGNYNEQFFGPGTRLTVL.

The V gene is TRBV5-1, the J gene TRBJ2-2, with TRBD2 matching 10 bases. J lost 6 bases, V lost 6 bases, and 8 bases had no gene match. The germline V gene encodes CDR1 SGHRS and CDR2 YFSETQ. This CDR3 spans 15 amino acids. CDR3 nucleotides: TGCGCCAGCAAGGATCTAGCGGGAGTTGCCGGGGAGCTGTTTTTT. It is translated as CASKDLAGVAGELFF.

The V gene is TRBV14, the J gene TRBJ1-6, with D uncertain. The CDR3 length is 18 residues. CDR1 SGHDN and CDR2 FVKESK come from the germline V gene. V was pared by 0 bases and J by 0 bases, with 12 bases between. The CDR3 nucleotides read TGTGCCAGCAGCCAAGAACCCGGAGGGAGCTCCTATAATTCACCCCTCCACTTT. This translates into CASSQEPGGSSYNSPLHF.

This chain links TRBV18 with TRBJ1-5; D may be TRBD1 (5 bases). In germline, CDR1 is KGHSH, CDR2 LQKENI. The CDR3 sequence is 15 residues long. The V gene lost 6 bases and the J gene lost 3 bases, with 15 bases spanning the gap. CDR3 amino acids: CASSETGNYNQPQHF. DNA of the CDR3: TGTGCCAGCTCCGAAACAGGTAACTACAATCAGCCCCAGCATTTT.

The chain joins TRBV2 to TRBJ2-5, with D perhaps TRBD1 (6 bases). V lost 6 bases, J lost 0 bases, and 11 bases lay in between. The CDR3 consists of 14 residues. Germline CDR1 SNHLY, CDR2 FYNNEI. CDR3 region: CASRADRYQETQYF. DNA of the CDR3: TGTGCCAGCAGAGCCGACAGGTACCAAGAGACCCAGTACTTC.

The CDR3 DNA follows: TGTGCCAGCAGTTACACAGGCCTCGGAGCTGGAAACACCATATATTTT. Amino acids: CASSYTGLGAGNTIYF. This chain joins TRBV6-5 and TRBJ1-3, with D perhaps TRBD1 (5 bases). Germline V gives CDR1 MNHEY, CDR2 SVGAGI. The CDR3 is 16 amino acids. The V and J ends lost 2 bases and 2 bases respectively, with 13 bases between them.

The CDR3 DNA reads TGTGCCAGCAGTTTGTCTAGCGGGGTCACCTACGAGCAGTACTTC. Its translation is CASSLSSGVTYEQYF. The chain employs TRBV28 and TRBJ2-7, with TRBD2 matching over 9 bases. Germline V gives CDR1 MDHEN, CDR2 SYDVKM. This CDR3 has 15 residues. V was pared by 3 bases and J by 2 bases, with 5 bases of the junction left unmatched.

The chain has TRBV28 and TRBJ2-1; 11 bases are shared with TRBD2. This CDR3 has 17 amino acids. Unmatched junction bases numbered 14, after V lost 4 bases and J lost 9 bases. Germline CDR1 reads MDHEN; CDR2 reads SYDVKM. The CDR3 nucleotides read TGTGCCAGCAGTTCTGGTCCTCTTAGCGGGAGGGCCGTTGAGCAGTTCTTC. Protein sequence: CASSSGPLSGRAVEQFF. The whole variable domain, filled in from reference TRBV28 and TRBJ2-1, reads DVKVTQSSRYLVKRTGEKVFLECVQDMDHENMFWYRQDPGLGLRLIYFSYDVKMKEKGDIPEGYSVSREKKERFSLILESASTNQTSMYLCASSSGPLSGRAVEQFFGPGTRLTVL.

The chain joins TRBV15 to TRBJ2-5; 13 nucleotides align to TRBD2. V gave up 8 bases and J gave up 7 bases; unmatched junction bases: 13. The germline V gene encodes CDR1 LNHNV and CDR2 YYDKDF (reference sequence). The CDR3 covers 16 residues. The chain's CDR3 is CATLSGLAGVSGTQYF. The CDR3 DNA sequence: TGTGCCACCCTCTCCGGACTAGCGGGAGTTTCGGGGACCCAGTACTTC.

This clone was counted once. This chain joins TRBV5-1 and TRBJ2-1; TRBD2 matches at 15 bases. V trimming: 3 bases; J trimming: 10 bases; junction bases outside the gene matches: 5. The CDR3 is 15 residues long. The germline V gene has CDR1 SGHRS and CDR2 YFSETQ. The CDR3 sequence is CASSSGLAGGREQFF. CDR3 DNA: TGCGCCAGCAGCTCCGGACTAGCGGGAGGGAGGGAGCAGTTCTTC.

The chain joins TRBV6-1 to TRBJ1-1; TRBD1 might be the D (6 bases). Germline assignment: CDR1 MNHNS and CDR2 SASEGT. The V end was cut by 4 bases, the J end by 5 bases, with 14 bases between. CDR3 size: 14 residues. The CDR3 DNA sequence: TGTGCCAGCAGTGCGTTGGGGGCGACTACTGAAGCTTTCTTT. The encoded protein is CASSALGATTEAFF.

The table lists this clone with many counts. The CDR3 loop reads CASSDSTGGTGELFF. In nucleotides, the CDR3 is TGTGCCAGCAGTGACTCGACAGGGGGTACCGGGGAGCTGTTTTTT. The J gene is TRBJ2-2, the V gene TRBV6-4, with TRBD1 matching over 9 bases. This CDR3 is built from 15 residues. With V trimmed by 0 bases and J by 5 bases, 1 base remained unmatched. From germline, CDR1 is MRHNA and CDR2 SNTAGT.

The gene calls are TRBV6-1 and TRBJ1-1; no reliable D call. V was shortened by 4 bases and J by 0 bases, with 6 bases between the two germline ends. Germline CDR1 MNHNS, CDR2 SASEGT. The CDR3 is made up of 13 amino acids. The CDR3 sequence is CASSVLVNTEAFF. The CDR3 nucleotides read TGTGCCAGCAGTGTGCTAGTGAACACTGAAGCTTTCTTT.

The rearrangement joins TRBV10-2 to TRBJ2-5; TRBD1 aligns across 11 bases. V was pared by 4 bases and J by 4 bases, with 8 bases of the junction left unmatched. CDR1 and CDR2 from the germline V gene are WSHSY and SAAADI. The CDR3 is 16 amino acids. The CDR3 DNA reads as TGCGCCAGCAGTGCCCTGGGACAGGGGGAGGGAGAGACCCAGTACTTC. This codes for CASSALGQGEGETQYF.

This chain connects TRBV25-1 to TRBJ1-2; D is unresolved. Germline values: CDR1 MGHDK, CDR2 SYGVNS. The CDR3 has 15 amino acids. Trimming took off 0 bases at V and 2 bases at J, with 10 bases between the two ends. CDR3 loop: CASSEYWQENYGYTF. The CDR3 DNA reads TGTGCCAGCAGTGAATATTGGCAGGAAAACTATGGCTACACCTTC.

The rearrangement uses TRBV25-1 and TRBJ2-1, with 7 bases fitting TRBD1. V trimming: 7 bases; J trimming: 1 base; junction bases outside the gene matches: 7. The CDR3 is 15 amino acids. Germline V lookup: CDR1 MGHDK, CDR2 SYGVNS. The CDR3 nucleotides read TGTGCCAGCAACGCCGACAGGGCTTCCTACAATGAGCAGTTCTTC. Amino acid sequence: CASNADRASYNEQFF.

This sequence joins TRBV11-2 and TRBJ2-7, with 8 bases identical to TRBD1. The CDR3 is 14 residues long. From germline, CDR1 is SGHAT and CDR2 FQNNGV. V was pared by 7 bases and J by 2 bases, with 7 bases of the junction left unmatched. CDR3 loop: CASTEDRGTYEQYF. The CDR3, as DNA: TGTGCCAGCACCGAAGACAGGGGAACCTACGAGCAGTACTTC. Based on the CDR3 plus reference TRBV11-2 and TRBJ2-7, the full variable domain is EAGVAQSPRYKIIEKRQSVAFWCNPISGHATLYWYQQILGQGPKLLIQFQNNGVVDDSQLPKDRFSAERLKGVDSTLKIQPAKLEDSAVYLCASTEDRGTYEQYFGPGTRLTVT.

This chain joins TRBV4-3 and TRBJ2-1; the D gene is possibly TRBD1 (5 bases). CDR3 length: 13 residues. Trimming removed 5 bases from V and 4 bases from J, with 9 bases in between. Germline CDR1 is LGHNA and CDR2 is YSLEER. The CDR3 loop reads CASSSDTYNEQFF. DNA for the CDR3: TGCGCCAGCAGCTCGGACACATACAATGAGCAGTTCTTC.

The gene calls are TRBV5-6 and TRBJ1-1, with D unclear. This CDR3 has 13 residues. CDR1 is SGHDT and CDR2 is YYEEEE in the germline V gene. Between the trimmed V and J ends, which lost 1 base and 11 bases, there was a span of 15 bases. CDR3 sequence: CASSLQGGWSAFF. In nucleotides, the CDR3 is TGTGCCAGCAGCTTGCAAGGAGGTTGGAGTGCTTTCTTT.

This chain joins TRBV5-1 and TRBJ2-3; maybe TRBD1 (6 bases). The V and J ends lost 0 bases and 1 base respectively, with 15 bases between them. CDR1 is SGHRS, CDR2 YFSETQ, per germline. This CDR3 region has 17 residues. CDR3 sequence (DNA): TGCGCCAGCAGCTTGGCCAGAACCGGACAGCGCACAGATACGCAGTATTTT. It translates to CASSLARTGQRTDTQYF.

This chain joins TRBV30 and TRBJ1-2; a possible D gene is TRBD1 (5 bases). Trimming took 2 bases from V and 5 from J, leaving 6 bases between them. Germline V gene data show CDR1 as GTSNPN and CDR2 as SVGIG (reference sequence). This CDR3 comprises 11 residues. The CDR3, as DNA: TGTGCCTGGAGTCGACAGTATGGCTACACCTTC. Translating it yields CAWSRQYGYTF.

The chain links TRBV10-2 to TRBJ2-7, with D unresolved. Trimming took 3 bases from V and 0 from J, leaving 9 bases between them. Germline values: CDR1 WSHSY, CDR2 SAAADI. The CDR3 totals 14 residues. The CDR3 here is CASSDRYRSYEQYF. CDR3 bases: TGCGCCAGCAGTGACCGCTACCGCTCCTACGAGCAGTACTTC.

The V and J genes are TRBV4-1 and TRBJ2-7; 11 nucleotides agree with TRBD2. With 2 bases clipped from V and 5 bases from J, the junction kept 11 bases outside the gene matches. This CDR3 has 17 amino acids. Germline CDR1 reads MGHRA; CDR2 reads YSYEKL. The CDR3 DNA reads as TGCGCCAGCAGCCAATCAGGAACTAGCGGGAGTCCCAACGAGCAGTACTTC. It is translated as CASSQSGTSGSPNEQYF.

This clone was observed a few times. This chain joins TRBV28 and TRBJ2-7; 8 nucleotides agree with TRBD2. The germline V gene encodes CDR1 MDHEN and CDR2 SYDVKM. The CDR3 runs 14 residues. V dropped 6 bases and J dropped 1; count of bases not matched to a gene: 5. This chain's CDR3 is CASSQAGVSYEQYF. The CDR3 DNA reads as TGTGCCAGCAGCCAAGCGGGAGTTTCCTACGAGCAGTACTTC.

The chain is built from TRBV11-2 and TRBJ2-7, with D perhaps TRBD1 (6 bases). The CDR3 loop spans 15 amino acids. Per germline, CDR1 SGHAT and CDR2 FQNNGV. V shed 4 bases and J shed 3 bases, with 16 bases lying between them. CDR3 region: CASSSRTGKLYEQYF. In nucleotides, the CDR3 is TGTGCCAGCAGCTCGAGAACAGGGAAGCTCTACGAGCAGTACTTC.